This T cell receptor beta chain was captured in a study of T cell responses to AZD1222 COVID-19 vaccine. The protocol was immunoSEQ multiplex PCR, while the TCRdb copy is restricted to in-frame clones and leaves out a portion. The sample includes some 150,000 clones, 92% of them seen just once. This CDR3 has 15 amino acids. Trimming pared 0 bases from V and 0 bases from J, leaving 7 bases between. Germline CDR1 and CDR2: SGDLS and YYNGEE. The chain carries TRBV9 and TRBJ1-5; unclear D gene. This material consisted of peripheral blood, taken on day 0 of MenACWY control vaccination. The source is an adult in good health. The CDR3 DNA reads TGTGCCAGCAGCGTAGACAGTTATAGCAATCAGCCCCAGCATTTT. Protein product: CASSVDSYSNQPQHF.